This entry is about one T cell receptor beta chain. The CDR3 length is 15 residues. Trimming stripped 0 bases from V and 2 bases from J, with 10 bases between. CDR1 and CDR2 from the germline V gene are SGDLS and YYNGEE. This sample is part of a study of control samples from healthy donors and cancer patients. Some clones are missing from TCRdb's copy, which holds only in-frame ones; the method was immunoSEQ multiplex PCR. Of 100,000 to 150,000 clones listed, around 90% are singletons. This rearrangement joins TRBV9 to TRBJ2-3; TRBD1 is a possible D gene (6 bases). The sequencing input was blood. This receptor was taken from a man aged 35-49 years in good health. The CDR3 reads CASSVGAGATDTQYF. The CDR3 DNA reads as TGTGCCAGCAGCGTAGGGGCAGGGGCCACAGATACGCAGTATTTT.